This passage covers 8 T cell receptor beta chains from one sample sequenced in a study of blood T cell repertoires in COVID-19. Method: immunoSEQ multiplex PCR; TCRdb's copy keeps in-frame clones and lacks some. Found here are roughly 200,000 clones, around 86% of them singletons; the top ten hold more than 7.5%. The sample taken for sequencing was PBMCs or T cells enriched from blood (not recorded which). The receptors were sampled from a woman aged 25 to 39 who had recovered from COVID-19.

The gene calls are TRBV5-1 and TRBJ1-1; D uncertain. Germline V CDR1 and CDR2: SGHRS, YFSETQ. V gave up 2 bases and J gave up 7 bases, with 15 bases separating them. The CDR3 runs 14 residues. CDR3 in DNA: TGCGCCAGCAGCTTTGTCGATGGCCGGGGTGAAGCTTTCTTT. It yields the protein CASSFVDGRGEAFF.

This clone was recorded once. This chain links TRBV5-6 with TRBJ2-5; TRBD2 matches 9 bases. V shed 4 bases, J shed 1 base, and the junction held 14 bases outside the gene matches. The CDR3 has 18 amino acids. CDR1 is SGHDT, CDR2 YYEEEE, per germline. CDR3 amino acids: CASSRRGVVAGVQETQYF. Written as DNA, the CDR3 is TGTGCCAGCAGCCGACGGGGTGTGGTAGCGGGAGTCCAAGAGACCCAGTACTTC.

This chain connects TRBV7-9 to TRBJ1-2; 8 bases are shared with TRBD1. CDR1 and CDR2 (germline): SEHNR, FQNEAQ (reference sequence). The CDR3 sequence is 15 residues long. V shed 5 bases, J shed 5 bases, and the junction held 10 bases outside the gene matches. CDR3 residues: CASSAPEDRDYGYTF. The DNA of the CDR3 is TGTGCCAGCAGCGCACCAGAGGACAGGGATTATGGCTACACCTTC.

CDR3 DNA: TGTGCCAGCTCACTTGGGACAGAGTACGAGCAGTACTTC. Its protein is CASSLGTEYEQYF. The chain employs TRBV18 and TRBJ2-7, with 7 bases that match TRBD1. The CDR3 has 13 amino acids. Trimming removed 4 bases from V and 4 bases from J; junction bases left unmatched: 4. Germline V gene data show CDR1 as KGHSH and CDR2 as LQKENI.

The rearrangement joins TRBV3-1 (or the pseudogene TRBV3-2) to TRBJ2-1; 16 bases agree with TRBD2. Germline V lookup: CDR1 LGHDT, CDR2 YNNKEL (reference sequence). This CDR3 contains 17 residues. Trimming cost V 5 bases and J 6 bases; bases outside gene matches: 7. This CDR3 reads CASSTLGLAGGGNEQFF. The CDR3 region has the DNA TGTGCCAGCAGCACCCTGGGACTAGCGGGAGGGGGCAATGAGCAGTTCTTC.

This rearrangement joins TRBV27 to TRBJ2-1; TRBD1 might be the D (6 bases). V dropped 5 bases and J dropped 8 bases, with 10 bases sitting between them. This CDR3 has 12 residues. The V gene's germline CDR1 is MNHEY and CDR2 SMNVEV (reference sequence). The CDR3 here is CASSMTGDEQFF. CDR3 sequence (DNA): TGTGCCAGCAGTATGACAGGCGATGAGCAGTTCTTC.

This chain joins TRBV27 and TRBJ2-1; TRBD1 agrees at 9 bases. The V segment lost 2 bases and the J segment 7 bases; nucleotides outside the gene matches: 9. Looked up from germline, CDR1 is MNHEY and CDR2 is SMNVEV (reference sequence). The CDR3 is 16 amino acids. The CDR3 DNA sequence: TGTGCCAGCAGTTTAACACAGGGGGCGCTAATTAATGAGCAGTTCTTC. As protein: CASSLTQGALINEQFF.

The chain uses TRBV5-1 and TRBJ1-1; D may be TRBD1 (6 bases). The length of the CDR3 is 19 residues. The ends were cut back, 0 bases at V and 0 bases at J, with 21 bases in the middle. The germline V gene has CDR1 SGHRS and CDR2 YFSETQ. The CDR3 region is CASSLGIQGQGKMNTEAFF. CDR3 DNA: TGCGCCAGCAGCTTGGGTATCCAGGGCCAGGGGAAAATGAACACTGAAGCTTTCTTT.